One sample yielded the 10 T cell receptor beta chains listed below, sequenced in a study of T cells in Graves' hyperthyroidism and ophthalmopathy. Using RNA transcripts as the source, TCR beta CDR3 regions were amplified. First-round RT-PCR of the TCR CDR3 relied on the HTBI primer set. Using its own MiXCR run on the multiplex PCR reads, TCRdb lists one record per CDR3 protein. The sample carries around 440,000 distinct CDR3 sequences, more than 15% recorded once. The source material was blood. These TCRs come from a woman in her late teens or twenties with Graves' hyperthyroidism.

This clonotype occurred many times. J is TRBJ1-5 and V is TRBV6-4; no clear D. Germline V gene sequence: CDR1 MRHNA, CDR2 SNTAGT. This CDR3 contains 15 residues. V was shortened by 5 bases and J by 1 base, with 12 bases between the two germline ends. CDR3 sequence: CASSPPTESNQPQHF. DNA for the CDR3: TGTGCCAGCAGTCCTCCCACAGAGAGCAATCAGCCCCAGCATTTT.

The chain carries TRBV29-1 and TRBJ2-1, with 7 bases aligning to TRBD2. Germline-derived CDR1 and CDR2 are SQVTM and ANQGSEA. This CDR3 is built from 12 residues. V lost 8 bases to trimming and J lost 8 bases; unmatched junction nucleotides: 9. This chain's CDR3 is CSQTGGYDEQFF. CDR3 bases: TGCAGCCAAACGGGGGGATACGATGAGCAGTTCTTC.

This clonotype was detected many times. The rearrangement uses TRBV18 and TRBJ2-3; D is undetermined. Germline loops: CDR1 KGHSH, CDR2 LQKENI. The CDR3 is 13 residues long. V lost 4 bases and J lost 2, with 7 bases in between. The CDR3 nucleotides are TGTGCCAGCTCACGGATCACCACAGATACGCAGTATTTT. Translation: CASSRITTDTQYF.

V usage is TRBV27 and J usage is TRBJ2-3; 8 bases are a match to TRBD2. Germline V gives CDR1 MNHEY, CDR2 SMNVEV (reference sequence). Trimming took 5 bases from V and 1 from J; bases not matched to a gene: 11. This CDR3 comprises 17 residues. The CDR3: CASSLYPAGVGTDTQYF. The CDR3, as DNA: TGTGCCAGCAGTCTCTATCCAGCGGGAGTGGGCACAGATACGCAGTATTTT.

The table lists this clonotype with many counts. The rearrangement joins TRBV7-9 to TRBJ2-1; D is unresolved. Trimming removed 1 base at V and 4 bases at J, with 8 bases between. This CDR3 is 14 amino acids long. Germline assignment: CDR1 SEHNR and CDR2 FQNEAQ (reference sequence). The CDR3: CASSLGEVYNEQFF. CDR3 sequence (DNA): TGTGCCAGCAGCTTAGGAGAGGTGTACAATGAGCAGTTCTTC.

The chain recombines TRBV12-3 or TRBV12-4 with TRBJ1-3, with D uncertain. The CDR3 extends over 16 amino acids. The V and J ends lost 5 bases and 0 bases respectively, with 14 bases between them. DNA for the CDR3: TGTGCCAGCAGTAATACCCGCCCGGGCTCTGGAAACACCATATATTTT. It yields the protein CASSNTRPGSGNTIYF.

This clonotype was seen only a few times. This chain joins TRBV5-5 and TRBJ1-4; a weak D match, TRBD1 (6 bases). The CDR3 spans 13 residues. Trimming pared 4 bases from V and 9 bases from J, leaving 13 bases between. The germline V gene has CDR1 SGHKS and CDR2 YYEKEE (reference sequence). The CDR3 is CASSTRGLKKLFF. CDR3 sequence (DNA): TGTGCCAGCAGCACACGGGGGCTGAAAAAACTGTTTTTT.

The rearrangement uses TRBV28 and TRBJ2-3; 7 bases fit TRBD2. V was clipped by 5 bases and J by 3 bases; unmatched bases: 2. This CDR3 is built from 13 residues. Germline lookup yields CDR1 MDHEN and CDR2 SYDVKM. The CDR3 DNA reads as TGTGCCAGCAGTGCGGGAGTGACAGATACGCAGTATTTT. It codes for CASSAGVTDTQYF.

This clonotype showed up just a few times. The rearrangement links TRBV5-1 to TRBJ1-4; D unclear. The CDR3 extends over 14 amino acids. Looked up from germline, CDR1 is SGHRS and CDR2 is YFSETQ. V lost 4 bases to trimming and J lost 8 bases, with 15 bases between them. As DNA, the CDR3 is TGCGCCAGCAGCCAAGACGTGGAGGGCGAAAAACTGTTTTTT. Translated: CASSQDVEGEKLFF.

This clonotype was seen a handful of times. V usage is TRBV7-3 and J usage is TRBJ2-1; 8 bases align to TRBD1. Germline V gives CDR1 SGHTA, CDR2 FQGTGA. This CDR3 contains 14 residues. The V segment lost 5 bases and the J segment 11 bases; nucleotides outside the gene matches: 11. The CDR3, as DNA: TGTGCCAGCAGCCAGGGGGCAGGAGTAGATAAGCAGTTCTTC. This gives the protein CASSQGAGVDKQFF.